This T cell receptor (beta chain) was recovered during a study of blood T cell repertoires in COVID-19 (dated by TCRdb to the early 2020s). General notes on the study: Samples from collaborators originated in the United States, Italy and Spain and spanned both the acute and convalescent phases of COVID-19. The prospective study material was composed of cDNA or gDNA derived from T cells, B-cell-depleted T cells, or PBMCs. Deeply sampled blood TCRbeta repertoires from subjects exposed to, actively infected with, or recovered from COVID-19 were included in the dataset. The repertoires were made available in a free public database intended to serve as a resource for research on the immune response to SARS-CoV-2. Samples came from the ongoing ImmuneRACE study (first 160 participants) plus 1,254 subjects from 6 global collaborators. The sample metadata nearly always contained a de-identified subject ID, COVID-19 status, age in years and sex. Where available, HLA class I and class II types were taken from metadata supplied by the sample provider and were not determined by assay-based typing. Overall results and qualifications from the work: The amount of clinical and demographic metadata varied by source and participant and was provided uncurated.

Worth noting for this clone: Its antigen is currently not known. No per-base quality is available; no much larger clone lies one base away.

TCRbeta CDR3 regions were amplified from genomic DNA using the immunoSEQ Assay, a bias-controlled multiplex PCR. The authors' pipeline ran thus. Nucleated cell counts per sample were estimated from amplification of reference gene primers within the assay. To quantify the absolute abundance of each unique TCRbeta CDR3 rearrangement, sequence reads were collapsed and filtered. For each sample, productive Simpson clonality was calculated by taking the square root of Simpson's diversity index across productive rearrangements. TCRdb took this table from immuneACCESS and kept in-frame rearrangements with V and J called. Such tables lack part of the clones; where checked against another copy, unresolved V genes explain under half of the gap, and the rest is unexplained. V, J and clone size reflect that table, while D and trimming were determined from the DNA. This sample holds around 210,000 clones; more than 80% were observed only once. The ten biggest clones cover 7.8% of the sample.

In Seattle, one collaborating source enrolled patients while the infection was active and tracked those patients longitudinally over the course of disease. Whole blood was collected in K2EDTA tubes by collaborating institutions according to the institutions' own protocols. For TCRbeta analysis, collaborator samples were shipped as frozen whole blood, as isolated PBMCs, or as DNA extracted from either sample type. The receptor was isolated from a woman aged 80 or older with COVID-19, enrolled during active disease. Material for sequencing was peripheral blood.

The CDR3 loop reads CASSFREKLFF. The nucleotides are TGTGCCAGCAGTTTCCGGGAAAAACTGTTTTTT. The chain uses TRBV28 and TRBJ1-4, with no D gene named confidently. Spanning cysteine to phenylalanine, the CDR3 consists of 11 amino acids. Only the CDR3 region is kept as DNA, spanning 33 bases read in frame from base 1. The germline V gene specifies MDHEN as CDR1 and SYDVKM as CDR2. Relative to germline, V is 3 bases shorter and J is 8 bases shorter, with 4 bases between their ends.